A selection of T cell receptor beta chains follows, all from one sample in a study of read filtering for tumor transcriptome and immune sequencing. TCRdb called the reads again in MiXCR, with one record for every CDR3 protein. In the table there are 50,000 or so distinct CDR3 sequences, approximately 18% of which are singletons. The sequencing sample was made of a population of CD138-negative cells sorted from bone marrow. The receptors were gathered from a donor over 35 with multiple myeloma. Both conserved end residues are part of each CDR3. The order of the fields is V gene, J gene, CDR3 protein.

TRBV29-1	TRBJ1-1	CSVSHGRNTEAFF
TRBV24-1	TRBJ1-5	CATSGQRYNQPQHF
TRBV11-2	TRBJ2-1	CASSSIHEQFF
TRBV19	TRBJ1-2	CASTGRQFHYGYTF
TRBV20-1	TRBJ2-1	CSALSASGHNEQFF
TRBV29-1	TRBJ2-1	CSVDRVYINEQFF
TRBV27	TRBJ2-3	CASSRRGADTQYF
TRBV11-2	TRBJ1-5	CASSTRGVQPQHF
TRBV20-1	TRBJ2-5	CSAIELARNQETQYF
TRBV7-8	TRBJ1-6	CASSSGTGVMGSPLHF
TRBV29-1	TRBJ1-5	CSAGTGGPQPQHF
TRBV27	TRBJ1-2	CASGTASYGYTF
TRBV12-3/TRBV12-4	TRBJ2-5	CASSLSGGVKTQYF
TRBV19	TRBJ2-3	CASTNQPPDTQYF
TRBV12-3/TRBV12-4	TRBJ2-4	CASSPRVAKNIQYF
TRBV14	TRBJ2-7	CASSQARGGEQYF
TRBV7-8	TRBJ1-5	CASSLYGGIGNQPQHF
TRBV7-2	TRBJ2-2	CASSLSVGGLAGATGELFF
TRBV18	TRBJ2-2	CASSTGTGNTGELFF
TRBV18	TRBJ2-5	CASLPPGSPETQYF
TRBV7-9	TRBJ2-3	CASSLGRTGITDTQYF
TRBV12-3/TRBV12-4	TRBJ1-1	CAGSPRQGDTEAFF
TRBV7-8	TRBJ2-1	CAISKGLTYNEQFF
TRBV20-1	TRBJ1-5	CSASVSRADGNQPQHF
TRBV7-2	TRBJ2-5	CASSFGGAGETQYF
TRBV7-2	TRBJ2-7	CASSPAGGTSYEQYF
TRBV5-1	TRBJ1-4	CASSFLGQGGEKLFF
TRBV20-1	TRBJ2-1	CSAIRSRSYNEQFF
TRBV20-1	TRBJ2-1	CSARPSGSNEQFF
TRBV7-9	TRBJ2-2	CASGLGTGTKDTGELFF
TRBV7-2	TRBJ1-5	CASSSDRGLNQPQHF
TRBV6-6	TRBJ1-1	CASSIPGNTEAFF
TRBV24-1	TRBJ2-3	CATSDGGAPTQYF
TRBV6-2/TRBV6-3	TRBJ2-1	CASSLAEYNEQFF
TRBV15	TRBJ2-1	CATSREKGSGNNEQFF
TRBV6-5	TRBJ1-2	CASSYFPVRGSVYYGYTF
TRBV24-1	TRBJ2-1	CATSDFAASGNNEQFF
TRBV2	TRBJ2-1	CASSEVLAGGGEQFF
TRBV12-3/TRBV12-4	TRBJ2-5	CASSLRTGETQYF
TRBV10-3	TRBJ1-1	CATLRSKNTEAFF
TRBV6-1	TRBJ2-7	CASNTYEQYF
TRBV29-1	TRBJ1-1	CSAAGQANTEAFF
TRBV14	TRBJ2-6	CASCRSSGANVLTF
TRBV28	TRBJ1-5	CASGYDSNQPQHF
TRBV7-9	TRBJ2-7	CASSRQGHEQYF
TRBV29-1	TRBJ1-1	CSVFGGQGIGHTEAFF
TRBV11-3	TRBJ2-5	CASSPGTSGGETQYF
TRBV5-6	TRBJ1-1	CASSLEGRPSTEAFF
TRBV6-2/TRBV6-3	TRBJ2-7	CASRASSRATSSYEQYF
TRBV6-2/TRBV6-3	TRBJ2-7	CASSQTGLADYEQYF
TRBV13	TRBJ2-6	CASSTGGPGANVLTF
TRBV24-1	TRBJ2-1	CATSDLTRERQFF
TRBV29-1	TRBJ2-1	CSVSDAEGPRGEFF
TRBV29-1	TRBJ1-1	CSVPDGVSEGAEAFF
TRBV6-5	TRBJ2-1	CASSYSGGGAHNEQFF
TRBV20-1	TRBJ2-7	CSAGGENEQYF
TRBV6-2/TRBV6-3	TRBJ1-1	CAARPGASFEAFF
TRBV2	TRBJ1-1	CASSPRGASTEAFF
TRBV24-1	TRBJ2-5	CATSEPLAGAGETQYF
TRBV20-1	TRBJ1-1	CSARPTPGPKEKNTEAFF